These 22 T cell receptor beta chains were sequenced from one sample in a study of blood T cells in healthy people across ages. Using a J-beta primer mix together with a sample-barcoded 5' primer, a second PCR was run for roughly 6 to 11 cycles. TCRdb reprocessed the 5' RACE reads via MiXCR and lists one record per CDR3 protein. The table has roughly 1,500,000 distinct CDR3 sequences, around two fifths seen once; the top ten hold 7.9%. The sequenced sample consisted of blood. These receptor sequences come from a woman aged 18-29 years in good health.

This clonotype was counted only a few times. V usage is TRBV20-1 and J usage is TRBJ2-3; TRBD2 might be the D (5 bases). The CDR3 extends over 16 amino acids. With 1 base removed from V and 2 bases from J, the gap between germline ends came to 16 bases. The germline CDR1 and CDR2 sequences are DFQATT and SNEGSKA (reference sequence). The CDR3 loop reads CSARAPATDFTDTQYF. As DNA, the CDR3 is TGCAGTGCTAGAGCCCCGGCCACGGACTTCACAGATACGCAGTATTTT.

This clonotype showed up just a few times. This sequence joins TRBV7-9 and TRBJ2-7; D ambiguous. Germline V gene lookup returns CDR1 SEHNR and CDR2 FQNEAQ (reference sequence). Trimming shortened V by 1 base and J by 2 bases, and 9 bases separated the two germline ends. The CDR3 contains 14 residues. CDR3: CASSLELIPYEQYF. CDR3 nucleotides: TGTGCCAGCAGCTTAGAGTTGATACCCTACGAGCAGTACTTC.

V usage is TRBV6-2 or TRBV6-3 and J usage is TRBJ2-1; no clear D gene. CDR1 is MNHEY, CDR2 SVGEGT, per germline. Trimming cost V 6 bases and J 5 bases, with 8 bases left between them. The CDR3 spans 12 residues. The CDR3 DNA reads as TGTGCCAGCAGGGAACTAAACAATGAGCAGTTCTTC. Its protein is CASRELNNEQFF.

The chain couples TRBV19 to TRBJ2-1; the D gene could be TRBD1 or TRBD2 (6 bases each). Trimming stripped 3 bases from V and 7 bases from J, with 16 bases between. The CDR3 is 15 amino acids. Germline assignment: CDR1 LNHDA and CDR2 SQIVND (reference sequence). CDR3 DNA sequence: TGTGCCAGTAGTATTGGGACGGGGGCCGGGAATGAGCAGTTCTTC. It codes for CASSIGTGAGNEQFF. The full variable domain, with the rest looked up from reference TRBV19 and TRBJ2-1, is DGGITQSPKYLFRKEGQNVTLSCEQNLNHDAMYWYRQDPGQGLRLIYYSQIVNDFQKGDIAEGYSVSREKKESFPLTVTSAQKNPTAFYLCASSIGTGAGNEQFFGPGTRLTVL.

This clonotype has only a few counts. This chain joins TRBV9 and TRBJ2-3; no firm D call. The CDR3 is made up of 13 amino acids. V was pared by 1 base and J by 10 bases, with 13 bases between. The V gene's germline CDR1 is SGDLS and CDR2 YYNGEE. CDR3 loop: CASSVIAFGAQYF. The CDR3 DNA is TGTGCCAGCAGCGTAATAGCTTTTGGGGCGCAGTATTTT. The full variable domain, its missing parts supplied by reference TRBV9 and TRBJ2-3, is DSGVTQTPKHLITATGQRVTLRCSPRSGDLSVYWYQQSLDQGLQFLIQYYNGEERAKGNILERFSAQQFPDLHSELNLSSLELGDSALYFCASSVIAFGAQYFGPGTRLTVL.

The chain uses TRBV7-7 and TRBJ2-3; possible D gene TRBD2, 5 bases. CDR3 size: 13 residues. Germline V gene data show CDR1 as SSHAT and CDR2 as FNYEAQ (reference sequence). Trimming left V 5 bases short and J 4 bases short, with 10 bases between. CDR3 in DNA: TGTGCCAGCAGCCCGATACTAGCAGATACGCAGTATTTT. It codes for CASSPILADTQYF.

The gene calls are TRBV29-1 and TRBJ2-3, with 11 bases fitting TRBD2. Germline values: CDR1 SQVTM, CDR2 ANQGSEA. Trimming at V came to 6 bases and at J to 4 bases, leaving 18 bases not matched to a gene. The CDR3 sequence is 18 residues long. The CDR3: CSVALSGTSGYLADTQYF. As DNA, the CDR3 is TGCAGCGTCGCTCTCTCAGGGACTAGCGGCTACTTGGCAGATACGCAGTATTTT.

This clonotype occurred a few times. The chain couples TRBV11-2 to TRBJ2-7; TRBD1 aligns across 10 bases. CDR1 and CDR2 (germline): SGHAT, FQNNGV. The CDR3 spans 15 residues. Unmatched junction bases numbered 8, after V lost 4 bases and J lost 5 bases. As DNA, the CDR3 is TGTGCCAGCAGCTCCAGCGGGACAGGGGTCGACGAGCAGTACTTC. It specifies CASSSSGTGVDEQYF.

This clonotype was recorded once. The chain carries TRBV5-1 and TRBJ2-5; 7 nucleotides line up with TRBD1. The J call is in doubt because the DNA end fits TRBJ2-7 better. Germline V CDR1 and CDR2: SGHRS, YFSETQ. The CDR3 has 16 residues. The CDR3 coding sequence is TGCGCCAGCAGCCCGACCCTGACAGGGTTCAACTACGAGCAGTACTTC. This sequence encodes CASSPTLTGFNYEQYF.

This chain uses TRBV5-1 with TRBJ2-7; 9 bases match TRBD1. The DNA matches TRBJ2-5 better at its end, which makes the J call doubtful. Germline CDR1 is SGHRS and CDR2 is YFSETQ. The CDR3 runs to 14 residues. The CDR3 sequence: CASSVGQGVETQYF. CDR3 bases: TGCGCCAGCAGCGTGGGACAGGGAGTCGAGACCCAGTACTTC.

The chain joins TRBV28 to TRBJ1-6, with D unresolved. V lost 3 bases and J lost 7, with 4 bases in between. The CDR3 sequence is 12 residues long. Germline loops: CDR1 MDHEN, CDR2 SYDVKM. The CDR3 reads CASSFLNSPLHF. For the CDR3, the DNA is TGTGCCAGCAGTTTTCTGAATTCACCCCTCCACTTT. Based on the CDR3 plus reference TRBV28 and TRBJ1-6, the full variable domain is DVKVTQSSRYLVKRTGEKVFLECVQDMDHENMFWYRQDPGLGLRLIYFSYDVKMKEKGDIPEGYSVSREKKERFSLILESASTNQTSMYLCASSFLNSPLHFGNGTRLTVT.

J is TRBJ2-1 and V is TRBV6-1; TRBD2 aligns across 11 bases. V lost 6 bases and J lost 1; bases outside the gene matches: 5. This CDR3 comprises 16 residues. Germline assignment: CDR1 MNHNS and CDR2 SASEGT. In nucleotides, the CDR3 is TGTGCCAGCAGACTAACTAGCGGGAGTTCCTACAATGAGCAGTTCTTC. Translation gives CASRLTSGSSYNEQFF.

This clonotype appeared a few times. As DNA, the CDR3 is TGTGCCAGCACCGGCCGGGGGTACTACAATGAGCAGTTCTTC. This codes for CASTGRGYYNEQFF. This rearrangement joins TRBV7-8 to TRBJ2-1; maybe TRBD2 (6 bases). Germline V gene sequence: CDR1 SGHVS, CDR2 FQNEAQ. Deletions cut 7 bases from V and 3 bases from J, with 13 bases between. This CDR3 contains 14 residues.

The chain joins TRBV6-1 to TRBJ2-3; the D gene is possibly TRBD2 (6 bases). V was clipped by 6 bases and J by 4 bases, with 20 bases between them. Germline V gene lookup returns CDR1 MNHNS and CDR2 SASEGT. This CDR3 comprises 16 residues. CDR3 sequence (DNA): TGTGCCAGCAGCCCCAAAGGAGGGGCAGGTGCAGATACGCAGTATTTT. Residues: CASSPKGGAGADTQYF.

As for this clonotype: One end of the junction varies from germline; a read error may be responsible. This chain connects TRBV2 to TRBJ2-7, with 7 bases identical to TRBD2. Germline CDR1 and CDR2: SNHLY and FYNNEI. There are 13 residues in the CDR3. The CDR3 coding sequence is TGTGCCAGCAGCGACGGACTAGGCTACGCGCAGTACTTC. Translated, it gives CASSDGLGYAQYF.

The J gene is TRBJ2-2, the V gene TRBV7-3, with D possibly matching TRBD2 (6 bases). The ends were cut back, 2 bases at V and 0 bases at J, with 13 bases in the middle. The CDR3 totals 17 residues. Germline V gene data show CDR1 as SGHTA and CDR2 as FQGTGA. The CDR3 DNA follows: TGTGCCAGCAGCTTATGGTCGGGCGGGGCGAACACCGGGGAGCTGTTTTTT. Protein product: CASSLWSGGANTGELFF.

CDR3 coding DNA: TGTGCCAGCAGCGTTAGGACAGGGGGGAACACTGAAGCTTTCTTT. It yields the protein CASSVRTGGNTEAFF. The rearrangement uses TRBV2 and TRBJ1-1; 10 nucleotides line up with TRBD1. Losses at the gene ends were 6 bases for V and 1 base for J; bases not matched to a gene: 5. This CDR3 has 15 residues. The germline CDR1 and CDR2 sequences are SNHLY and FYNNEI.

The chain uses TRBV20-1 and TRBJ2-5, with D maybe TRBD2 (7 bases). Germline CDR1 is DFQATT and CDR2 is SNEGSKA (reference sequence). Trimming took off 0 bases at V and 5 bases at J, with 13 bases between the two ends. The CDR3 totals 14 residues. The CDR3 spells CSARDRGASETQYF. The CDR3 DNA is TGCAGTGCTAGAGATCGGGGGGCGTCGGAGACCCAGTACTTC.

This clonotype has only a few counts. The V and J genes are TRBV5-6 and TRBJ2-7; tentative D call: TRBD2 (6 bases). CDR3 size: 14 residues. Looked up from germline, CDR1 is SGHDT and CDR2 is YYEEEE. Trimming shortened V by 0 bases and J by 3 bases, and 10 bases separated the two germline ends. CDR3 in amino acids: CASSLAGTGYEQYF. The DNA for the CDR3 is TGTGCCAGCAGCTTGGCCGGGACTGGCTACGAGCAGTACTTC. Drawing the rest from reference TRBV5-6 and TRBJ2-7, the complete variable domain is DAGVTQSPTHLIKTRGQQVTLRCSPKSGHDTVSWYQQALGQGPQFIFQYYEEEERQRGNFPDRFSGHQFPNYSSELNVNALLLGDSALYLCASSLAGTGYEQYFGPGTRLTVT.

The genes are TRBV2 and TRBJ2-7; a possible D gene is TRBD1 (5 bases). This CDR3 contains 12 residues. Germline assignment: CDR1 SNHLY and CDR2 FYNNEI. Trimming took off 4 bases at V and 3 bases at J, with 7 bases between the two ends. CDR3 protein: CASSGQLYEQYF. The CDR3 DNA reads TGTGCCAGCAGTGGACAGCTCTACGAGCAGTACTTC.

The CDR3 nucleotides are TGCAGTGCTAGAGGAACGGCTGGGTCGTGGAAGCAGTACTTC. Protein: CSARGTAGSWKQYF. V gene TRBV20-1 combines with J gene TRBJ2-5, with D unclear. The CDR3 is made up of 14 amino acids. Trimming cost V 1 base and J 11 bases, with 20 bases left between them. The germline V gene encodes CDR1 DFQATT and CDR2 SNEGSKA (reference sequence).

Here the CDR3 reads CASTVTSGAYEQYF. The CDR3 bases are TGTGCCAGCACCGTGACCAGCGGGGCCTACGAGCAGTACTTC. The rearrangement joins TRBV2 to TRBJ2-7, with 7 bases that match TRBD2. Germline V lookup: CDR1 SNHLY, CDR2 FYNNEI. This CDR3 comprises 14 residues. V lost 7 bases and J lost 2; bases outside the gene matches: 8. Looking up the rest from reference TRBV2 and TRBJ2-7 gives the full variable domain: EPEVTQTPSHQVTQMGQEVILRCVPISNHLYFYWYRQILGQKVEFLVSFYNNEISEKSEIFDDQFSVERPDGSNFTLKIRSTKLEDSAMYFCASTVTSGAYEQYFGPGTRLTVT.